This T cell receptor (beta chain) derives from a study of OX40 agonist ivuxolimab in advanced cancers. Turning to this clone: As yet, its antigen is unknown.

In germline, CDR1 is KGHSH, CDR2 LQKENI. V was shortened by 1 base and J by 1 base, with 7 bases between the two germline ends. The CDR3 covers 14 residues. Findings and caveats of the study: Mean expanded clone counts were higher in CD8+ than CD4+ T cells.

The sampling schedule covered blood at baseline, cycle 4 day 1, and cycle 7 day 1. The table came from immunoSEQ multiplex PCR; TCRdb's copy has only in-frame clones and leaves some out. The table lists roughly 100,000 clones, roughly 93% of them singletons, with around 0.25% in the top ten. This clonotype originated in an adult with an advanced solid tumor such as melanoma, head and neck, liver or kidney cancer. Material: CD4+ or CD8+ T cells sorted from blood, obtained in a trial of the OX40 agonist ivuxolimab. V is TRBV18 and J is TRBJ1-2; the D is unclear. DNA of the CDR3: TGTGCCAGCTCACCACAGCAGGTTAACTATGGCTACACCTTC. Its translation: CASSPQQVNYGYTF.